The 18 T cell receptor beta chains listed next were all sequenced from one sample in a study of blood T cells in healthy people across ages. Alongside a J-beta primer mix, a sample-barcoded 5' primer served in a second PCR lasting roughly 6 to 12 cycles. TCRdb re-analysed the 5' RACE reads in MiXCR, keeping a single row per CDR3 protein. This repertoire shows 550,000 to 800,000 distinct CDR3 sequences, roughly 21% found once; its top ten account for more than 3%. The sample taken for sequencing was blood. The origin of the receptors is a man between 65 and 80 years old in good health.

The V and J genes are TRBV7-9 and TRBJ1-1, with D possibly matching TRBD1 (6 bases). Trimming shortened V by 6 bases and J by 5 bases, and 16 bases separated the two germline ends. The CDR3 spans 14 residues. Germline values: CDR1 SEHNR, CDR2 FQNEAQ (reference sequence). CDR3 residues: CASRPKGVGTEAFF. In nucleotides, the CDR3 is TGTGCCAGCAGGCCTAAGGGGGTAGGGACTGAAGCTTTCTTT.

This clonotype was seen only a few times. The chain employs TRBV25-1 and TRBJ1-1, with D hard to call. V lost 5 bases and J 1 base, leaving 11 bases between the germline ends. Per the germline V gene, CDR1 is MGHDK and CDR2 is SYGVNS. The CDR3 loop spans 14 amino acids. CDR3 region: CASSPSHTNTEAFF. Here the CDR3 DNA reads TGTGCCAGCAGTCCATCCCACACGAACACTGAAGCTTTCTTT.

This clonotype was seen a few times. The chain carries TRBV21-1 and TRBJ2-2; the table's TRBD2 call for D was not verified on the DNA. TRBV21-1 is flagged as a pseudogene. The length of the CDR3 is 13 residues. The CDR3 DNA is TGTGCCAGCAGCATCTGCCTCCCCGGGGAGCTGTTTTTT. This sequence encodes CASSICLPGELFF.

This clonotype was counted at least ten times. An end of the junction differs from the germline gene, which may be a read error. V usage is TRBV3-1 and J usage is TRBJ2-1; 7 bases align to TRBD2. CDR3 length equals 12 residues. The germline V gene has CDR1 LGHDT and CDR2 YNNKEL (reference sequence). CDR3 DNA: TGCGCCAGCAGCCAAGCGGGAAATGAGCAGTTCTTC. It yields the protein CASSQAGNEQFF.

A remark on this clonotype: One end of the junction varies from germline; a read error may be responsible. The gene calls are TRBV7-9 and TRBJ1-2; 7 nucleotides line up with TRBD1. The CDR3 is 15 amino acids. The germline V gene has CDR1 SEHNR and CDR2 FQNEAQ (reference sequence). CDR3 bases: TGTGTCAGCAGCTTAGTTCTTCCAGGGGGCTATGGCTACACCTTC. Translation: CVSSLVLPGGYGYTF. Full variable domain (rest looked up from reference TRBV7-9 and TRBJ1-2): DTGVSQNPRHKITKRGQNVTFRCDPISEHNRLYWYRQTLGQGPEFLTYFQNEAQLEKSRLLSDRFSAERPKGSFSTLEIQRTEQGDSAMYLCVSSLVLPGGYGYTFGSGTRLTVV.

This clonotype was seen more than once but under ten times. The CDR3 nucleotides are TGCAGCATCAACAGGGGAGCGCGCACCGGGGAGCTGTTTTTT. This codes for CSINRGARTGELFF. This chain links TRBV29-1 with TRBJ2-2; 7 bases agree with TRBD1. The germline V gene has CDR1 SQVTM and CDR2 ANQGSEA. This CDR3 region has 14 residues. V lost 8 bases and J lost 4; bases outside the gene matches: 10.

The V and J genes are TRBV28 and TRBJ1-2, with D possibly being TRBD1 (5 bases). Germline V lookup: CDR1 MDHEN, CDR2 SYDVKM. This CDR3 is 14 amino acids long. Trimming removed 2 bases from V and 8 bases from J, with 15 bases in between. CDR3: CASSLLSSGDGYTF. DNA for the CDR3: TGTGCCAGCAGTTTACTGTCTTCCGGGGACGGCTACACCTTC.

V is TRBV10-3 and J is TRBJ2-3; TRBD1 agrees at 7 bases. Unmatched junction bases numbered 6, after V lost 6 bases and J lost 0 bases. The CDR3 contains 15 residues. Germline-derived CDR1 and CDR2 are ENHRY and SYGVKD. CDR3 protein: CAISSTGESTDTQYF. CDR3 in DNA: TGTGCCATCAGCTCTACAGGGGAAAGCACAGATACGCAGTATTTT.

V usage is TRBV14 and J usage is TRBJ2-5; 8 positions agree with TRBD1. The CDR3 covers 15 residues. CDR1 SGHDN and CDR2 FVKESK come from the germline V gene. The V segment lost 5 bases and the J segment 4 bases; nucleotides outside the gene matches: 9. CDR3 loop: CASSSRAGTGETQYF. In DNA form, the CDR3 reads TGTGCCAGCAGCTCCCGGGCCGGGACAGGAGAGACCCAGTACTTC.

There are a few counts of this clonotype. This rearrangement joins TRBV7-2 to TRBJ2-2; maybe TRBD1 (5 bases). Germline lookup yields CDR1 SGHTA and CDR2 FQGNSA. CDR3 length equals 15 residues. Trimming took 0 bases from V and 6 from J, leaving 11 bases between them. The CDR3 is CASSLAGQGAGELFF. CDR3 DNA: TGTGCCAGCAGCTTAGCCGGACAAGGGGCCGGGGAGCTGTTTTTT.

This chain links TRBV6-1 with TRBJ2-5, with D maybe TRBD2 (5 bases). Germline V gene lookup returns CDR1 MNHNS and CDR2 SASEGT. V shed 3 bases and J shed 1 base, with 9 bases lying between them. This CDR3 comprises 14 residues. DNA of the CDR3: TGTGCCAGCAGTGATGTCAGCGGCCAAGAGACCCAGTACTTC. It yields the protein CASSDVSGQETQYF.

The chain employs TRBV25-1 and TRBJ2-5; D remains unclear. V lost 2 bases to trimming and J lost 5 bases, with 15 bases between them. This CDR3 spans 15 amino acids. Looked up from germline, CDR1 is MGHDK and CDR2 is SYGVNS. The DNA of the CDR3 is TGTGCCAGCAGTGAACTAGTCACCAAAGGGGAGACCCAGTACTTC. It encodes CASSELVTKGETQYF.

This clonotype showed up just a few times. The chain uses TRBV20-1 and TRBJ2-2; D may be TRBD1 (6 bases). Germline CDR1 and CDR2: DFQATT and SNEGSKA (reference sequence). The ends were cut back, 0 bases at V and 4 bases at J, with 18 bases in the middle. CDR3 length: 17 amino acids. CDR3 sequence (DNA): TGCAGTGCTAGAGACCCCATGAGGGGGAGTGGCACCGGGGAGCTGTTTTTT. The encoded protein is CSARDPMRGSGTGELFF.

The V and J genes are TRBV6-5 and TRBJ2-1, with 10 nucleotides matching TRBD2. Germline CDR1 is MNHEY and CDR2 is SVGAGI. J lost 10 bases, V lost 5 bases, and 17 bases had no gene match. CDR3 size: 17 residues. The CDR3 region has the DNA TGTGCCAGCAGTACGGCATCTAGCGGGGGCACTTTCTTGGAGCAGTTCTTC. Translated: CASSTASSGGTFLEQFF.

This clonotype has just a few counts. The rearrangement links TRBV18 to TRBJ1-5, with D hard to call. The CDR3 length is 17 residues. V dropped 1 base and J dropped 1 base, with 14 bases sitting between them. The germline V gene has CDR1 KGHSH and CDR2 LQKENI. CDR3 protein: CASSPRLREESNQPQHF. CDR3 coding DNA: TGTGCCAGCTCACCACGATTGCGGGAGGAGAGCAATCAGCCCCAGCATTTT.

This clonotype was recorded once. The chain links TRBV12-3 or TRBV12-4 to TRBJ2-5; D remains unclear. Between the trimmed V and J ends, which lost 6 bases and 5 bases, there was a span of 13 bases. The CDR3 has 13 amino acids. DNA of the CDR3: TGTGCCAGCAGAAAACCACCCGACGAGACCCAGTACTTC. Its translation is CASRKPPDETQYF.

There are a few counts of this clonotype. V gene TRBV28 combines with J gene TRBJ2-3; a weak D match, TRBD2 (6 bases). Germline assignment: CDR1 MDHEN and CDR2 SYDVKM. V lost 7 bases to trimming and J lost 6 bases, with 17 bases between them. The CDR3 contains 14 residues. CDR3 sequence (DNA): TGTGCCAGCAATCGAGCGGGCCGGCTGGATACGCAGTATTTT. Translating gives CASNRAGRLDTQYF. The full variable domain, its missing parts supplied by reference TRBV28 and TRBJ2-3, is DVKVTQSSRYLVKRTGEKVFLECVQDMDHENMFWYRQDPGLGLRLIYFSYDVKMKEKGDIPEGYSVSREKKERFSLILESASTNQTSMYLCASNRAGRLDTQYFGPGTRLTVL.

This chain uses TRBV10-1 with TRBJ2-2, with 11 bases aligning to TRBD1. Losses at the gene ends were 3 bases for V and 6 bases for J; bases not matched to a gene: 3. From germline, CDR1 is WNHNN and CDR2 SYGVQD (reference sequence). CDR3 length: 15 residues. The CDR3 spells CASSDTGQGAGELFF. The CDR3 nucleotides are TGCGCCAGCAGTGACACGGGACAGGGGGCCGGGGAGCTGTTTTTT.